These T cell receptor beta chains were read from a single sample in a study of blood T cell repertoires in COVID-19. The protocol was immunoSEQ multiplex PCR, while the TCRdb copy is restricted to in-frame clones and leaves out a portion. The data show about 170,000 clones, approximately 85% seen once. Sequenced material: peripheral blood. All receptors derive from an older man with COVID-19, enrolled during active disease. Both conserved end residues are part of each CDR3. D genes are given only for firm matches. Expanded clones are given a class, and other clones once, few, many or no size at all.

>few|TRBJ2-5|TRBV9|TRBD1
TGTGCCAGCAGCGTAGGGACAGGAAGTGGGCAAGAGACCCAGTACTTC
CASSVGTGSGQETQYF
>-|TRBJ2-1|TRBV10-1|-
TGCGCCAGCAGTTCCCATACGTCTGAGGACAATGAGCAGTTCTTC
CASSSHTSEDNEQFF
>-|TRBJ1-5|TRBV10-2|TRBD1
TGCGCCAGCAGTGAGGGGACAGGCGCCCCCGAAAGCAATCAGCCCCAGCATTTT
CASSEGTGAPESNQPQHF
>-|TRBJ2-7|TRBV5-5|TRBD1
TGTGCCAGCAGCCGGGACAGGGTCTACGAGCAGTACTTC
CASSRDRVYEQYF
>-|TRBJ1-5|TRBV9|TRBD1
TGTGCCAGCAGCGTAGCCCCAACGACAGGGCCAGATCAGCCCCAGCATTTT
CASSVAPTTGPDQPQHF
>-|TRBJ2-5|TRBV18|-
TGTGCCAGCTCGGTCCGTCAGGGGCCAGAGACCCAGTACTTC
CASSVRQGPETQYF
>-|TRBJ2-2|TRBV6-1|-
TGTGCCAGCAGTGGCCATCTCGGACAGCAGAACACCGGGGAGCTGTTTTTT
CASSGHLGQQNTGELFF
>-|TRBJ2-2|TRBV4-1|-
TGCGCCAGCAGCCTCCCCCGGGGGAGCCTCGGAGCCGGGGAGCTGTTTTTT
CASSLPRGSLGAGELFF
>-|TRBJ1-6|TRBV4-3|-
TGCGCCAGCAGCCCCCTACAGGGTTCACTTTCACCCCTCCACTTT
CASSPLQGSLSPLHF
>-|TRBJ1-5|TRBV7-9|-
TGTGCCAGCAGCTTAGTGGGTAGCGGAAATCAGCCCCAGCATTTT
CASSLVGSGNQPQHF
>-|TRBJ1-3|TRBV24-1|TRBD1
TGTGCCACCAGTGATTTGTGGGGGACAGGGAGCTCTGGAAACACCATATATTTT
CATSDLWGTGSSGNTIYF
>-|TRBJ2-7|TRBV7-2|-
TGTGCCAGCAGCTTATCAGGGCCCTACGAGCAGTACTTC
CASSLSGPYEQYF
>once|TRBJ2-3|TRBV5-1|TRBD1
TGCGCCAGCAGCACCCCGGGACAGGGTCTCACAGATACGCAGTATTTT
CASSTPGQGLTDTQYF
>once|TRBJ1-5|TRBV19|-
TGTGCCAGTAGTGATCCGGGTCCAACTAATTTT
CASSDPGPTNF
>-|TRBJ1-2|TRBV11-2|-
TGTGCCAGCAGCTTAGGTACCCAGGCTGGCTACACCTTC
CASSLGTQAGYTF
>-|TRBJ1-5|TRBV5-1|-
TGCGCCAGCAGCCGTAGCCCCAATCAGCCCCAGCATTTT
CASSRSPNQPQHF
>-|TRBJ1-1|TRBV15|-
TGTGCCACCAGCAGAGAGGGAGGGCAGTTTGAAGCTTTCTTT
CATSREGGQFEAFF
>-|TRBJ1-1|TRBV3-1/TRBV3-2|-
TGTGCCAGCAGCCAGGATTATGGGCGACACCAGAACACTGAAGCTTTCTTT
CASSQDYGRHQNTEAFF
>-|TRBJ1-6|TRBV3-1/TRBV3-2|-
TGTGCCAGCAGCCAAGTCGTGAATTCACCCCTCCACTTT
CASSQVVNSPLHF
>-|TRBJ2-1|TRBV4-3|-
TGCGCCAGCAGCCAAGATATGCGGTTCTCCTACAATGAGCAGTTCTTC
CASSQDMRFSYNEQFF
>-|TRBJ1-6|TRBV15|TRBD1
TGTGCCACCAGCAGCCGGGACAGGGGGGGGTCACCCCTCCACTTT
CATSSRDRGGSPLHF
>-|TRBJ2-2|TRBV5-1|-
TGCGCCAGCAGCGCCAGGGGTTCGAACACCGGGGAGCTGTTTTTT
CASSARGSNTGELFF
>-|TRBJ1-1|TRBV19|-
TGTGCCAGTAGTATGCGGTACACTGAAGCTTTCTTT
CASSMRYTEAFF
>-|TRBJ2-6|TRBV5-1|-
TGCGCCAGCAGCTTGGTATCTGGCAGGGCTGGGGCCAACGTCCTGACTTTC
CASSLVSGRAGANVLTF
>-|TRBJ2-3|TRBV5-1|-
TGCGCCAGCAGCTTGGGGGGGCGCGGAGGAGATACGCAGTATTTT
CASSLGGRGGDTQYF
>-|TRBJ1-1|TRBV6-5|-
TGTGCCAGCAGTTACAGGAAGGGGGTGAACACTGAAGCTTTCTTT
CASSYRKGVNTEAFF
>-|TRBJ2-5|TRBV7-8|-
TGTGCCAGCAGCTTAAAGCGGGCCCCGTACCAAGAGACCCAGTACTTC
CASSLKRAPYQETQYF
>-|TRBJ1-1|TRBV7-2|TRBD1
TGTGCCAGCAGCTCCTTAGGACAGGGGAACACTGAAGCTTTCTTT
CASSSLGQGNTEAFF
>-|TRBJ1-2|TRBV7-8|-
TGTGCCAGCAGCTCAGCTACACAGGGCGGCTATGGCTACACCTTC
CASSSATQGGYGYTF
>-|TRBJ2-3|TRBV4-1|-
TGCGCCAGCAGCCCGGAGGGTACAGATACGCAGTATTTT
CASSPEGTDTQYF
>-|TRBJ1-5|TRBV19|-
TGTGCCAGTAGTATATCCCCTAGGGGTATCCTAGGGGGTCAGCCCCAGCATTTT
CASSISPRGILGGQPQHF
>-|TRBJ1-2|TRBV4-2|TRBD1
TGTGCCAGCAGCCAAGAAAGGGGGCGGAACTATGGCTACACCTTC
CASSQERGRNYGYTF
>-|TRBJ1-3|TRBV25-1|-
TGTGCCAGCAAAGACAGTTACGGAGGGGACACCATATATTTT
CASKDSYGGDTIYF
>-|TRBJ1-2|TRBV18|-
TGTGCCAGCTCACAAACCGAGAGAGGGCCCGGCTACACCTTC
CASSQTERGPGYTF
>once|TRBJ1-3|TRBV4-1|-
TGCGCCAGCAGCCAAGCGGGTCAGGGCGGACAAAAAACCATATATTTT
CASSQAGQGGQKTIYF
>once|TRBJ2-1|TRBV13|TRBD1
TGTGCCAGCAGCTTCGGGGACAGGGATCTTAATGAGCAGTTCTTC
CASSFGDRDLNEQFF
>few|TRBJ2-7|TRBV10-2|-
TGCGCCAGCAGTGAGACAGGGACCCCCGAGCAGTACTTC
CASSETGTPEQYF
>few|TRBJ1-6|TRBV12-3/TRBV12-4|-
TGTGCCAGCCGGGGGGGGGTCGATTCACCCCTCCACTTT
CASRGGVDSPLHF
>-|TRBJ2-7|TRBV29-1|-
TGCAGCGTAGCCACAGAATACGAGCAGTACTTC
CSVATEYEQYF
>-|TRBJ1-2|TRBV29-1|TRBD1
TGCAGCGTTGGTGGGACTCAGGGGGCAGGCTACACCTTC
CSVGGTQGAGYTF
>-|TRBJ2-3|TRBV3-1/TRBV3-2|TRBD2
TGTGCCAGCAGCCAAGATCTCGCGGGGGGCACAGATACGCAGTATTTT
CASSQDLAGGTDTQYF
>-|TRBJ1-5|TRBV2|TRBD1
TGTGCCAGCAGTGAAGTAGGGGGCCCTGGGCATCAGCCCCAGCATTTT
CASSEVGGPGHQPQHF
>-|TRBJ1-2|TRBV24-1|TRBD1
TGTGCCACCAGTGATGGGCGGGGACAGACCGTTTATGGCTACACCTTC
CATSDGRGQTVYGYTF
>-|TRBJ2-7|TRBV10-3|-
TGTGCCATCAGTGAAAGCCCCACAGGGTCCTACTCCTACGAGCAGTACTTC
CAISESPTGSYSYEQYF
>-|TRBJ2-1|TRBV5-1|-
TGCGCCAGCGGGCGGGACCGCACCTACAATGAGCAGTTCTTC
CASGRDRTYNEQFF
>-|TRBJ1-2|TRBV4-2|-
TGTGCCAGCAGCCAGCTACGAAGGGAGTATCTCACCTTC
CASSQLRREYLTF
>-|TRBJ2-1|TRBV27|-
TGTGCCAGCAGTTTTGAGGGGGTCGCCTACAATGAGCAGTTCTTC
CASSFEGVAYNEQFF
>-|TRBJ1-4|TRBV5-5|TRBD1
TGTGCCAGCAGTTCTGCCGGGACAGGGCCCTATGGAAAACTGTTTTTT
CASSSAGTGPYGKLFF
>-|TRBJ2-5|TRBV11-2|-
TGTGCCAGCAGCTTAGTGTGGGGAGCAGAGACCCAGTACTTC
CASSLVWGAETQYF
>-|TRBJ2-4|TRBV4-2|TRBD1
TGTGCCAGCAGCCATGATGGGGACAGGGTACGTCCCGGGAACATTCAGTACTTC
CASSHDGDRVRPGNIQYF
>-|TRBJ1-1|TRBV6-5|-
TGTGCCAGCACTTGGAACACTGAAGCTTTCTTT
CASTWNTEAFF
>many|TRBJ1-5|TRBV29-1|TRBD1
TGCAGCGTATCACCCGGGACAGGGGACCAGCCCCAGCATTTT
CSVSPGTGDQPQHF
>-|TRBJ2-7|TRBV29-1|-
TGCAGCGTTGAAGATTCCGGGAGCCCCCCCTACGAGCAGTACTTC
CSVEDSGSPPYEQYF
>-|TRBJ2-1|TRBV28|TRBD1
TGTGCCAGCAGTTCTCGACAGGGGGTGGTGAATGAGCAGTTCTTC
CASSSRQGVVNEQFF
>-|TRBJ1-2|TRBV6-5|-
TGTGCCAGCAGTAGGGACATTAACTATGGCTACACCTTC
CASSRDINYGYTF
>-|TRBJ1-6|TRBV19|-
TGTGCCAGTGGCGGCGGGGGGAATTCACCCCTCCACTTT
CASGGGGNSPLHF
>-|TRBJ1-5|TRBV6-5|-
TGTGCCAGCACCAGACAGAATAAGCCCCAGCATTTT
CASTRQNKPQHF